This TCR beta chain was sequenced for a study of cytomegalovirus exposure and HLA in healthy donors. The PCR ran on 60 Vbeta and 13 Jbeta primers. Generated by immunoSEQ multiplex PCR, the TCRdb table keeps only in-frame clones and is missing some. The sample holds some 67,000 clones; over 75% are singletons and the top ten take 7.5% to 10%. The CDR3 runs 15 residues. Germline lookup yields CDR1 MNHEY and CDR2 SMNVEV (reference sequence). The specimen was PBMCs. The rearrangement joins TRBV27 to TRBJ2-5, with D possibly TRBD2 on 6 matching bases. The J call may not be correct, given that the DNA end is closer to TRBJ2-7. This receptor was obtained from a man aged 35 to 55 in good health and CMV-seronegative. The CDR3 here is CASSLAGMGTYEQYF. CDR3 sequence (DNA): TGTGCCAGCAGTTTAGCGGGAATGGGAACCTACGAGCAGTACTTC.